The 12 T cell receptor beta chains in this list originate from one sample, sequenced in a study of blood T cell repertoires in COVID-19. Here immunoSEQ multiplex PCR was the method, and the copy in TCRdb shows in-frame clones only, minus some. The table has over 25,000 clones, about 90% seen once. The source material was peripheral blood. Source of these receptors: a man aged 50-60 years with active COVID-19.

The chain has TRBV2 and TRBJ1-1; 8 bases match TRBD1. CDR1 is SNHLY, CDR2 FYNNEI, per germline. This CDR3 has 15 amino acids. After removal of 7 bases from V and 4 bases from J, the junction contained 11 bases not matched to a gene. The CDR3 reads CASTPSGTGSTEAFF. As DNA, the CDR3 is TGTGCCAGCACCCCCTCCGGGACAGGATCCACTGAAGCTTTCTTT.

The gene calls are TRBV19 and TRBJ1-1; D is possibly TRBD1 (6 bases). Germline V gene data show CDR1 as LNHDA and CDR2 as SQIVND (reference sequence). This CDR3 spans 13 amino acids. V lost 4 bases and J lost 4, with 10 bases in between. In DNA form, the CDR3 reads TGTGCCAGTAGTACCAGGGGACCCACTGAAGCTTTCTTT. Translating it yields CASSTRGPTEAFF.

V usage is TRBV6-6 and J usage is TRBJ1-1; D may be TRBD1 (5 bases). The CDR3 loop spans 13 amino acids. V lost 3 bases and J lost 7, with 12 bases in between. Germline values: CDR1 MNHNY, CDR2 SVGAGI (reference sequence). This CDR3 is CASSYGQGSEAFF. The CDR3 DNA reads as TGTGCCAGCAGTTATGGGCAGGGAAGTGAAGCTTTCTTT.

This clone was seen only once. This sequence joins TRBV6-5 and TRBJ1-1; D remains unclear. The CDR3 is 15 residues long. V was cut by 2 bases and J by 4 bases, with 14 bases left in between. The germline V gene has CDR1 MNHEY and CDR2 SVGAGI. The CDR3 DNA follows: TGTGCCAGCAGTTACGAGGGAGGCGGGTTCACTGAAGCTTTCTTT. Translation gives CASSYEGGGFTEAFF.

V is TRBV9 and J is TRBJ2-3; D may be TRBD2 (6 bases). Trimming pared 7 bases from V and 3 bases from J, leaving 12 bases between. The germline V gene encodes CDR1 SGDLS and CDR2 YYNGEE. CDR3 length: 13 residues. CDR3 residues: CASRRLATDTQYF. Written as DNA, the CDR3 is TGTGCCAGCCGACGGCTAGCGACAGATACGCAGTATTTT.

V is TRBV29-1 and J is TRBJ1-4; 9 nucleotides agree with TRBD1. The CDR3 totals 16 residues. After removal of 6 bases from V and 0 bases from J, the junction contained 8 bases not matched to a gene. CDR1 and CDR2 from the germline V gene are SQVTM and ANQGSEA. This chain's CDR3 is CSVRTGAVTTNEKLFF. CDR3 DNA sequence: TGCAGCGTCCGGACAGGGGCGGTTACAACTAATGAAAAACTGTTTTTT.

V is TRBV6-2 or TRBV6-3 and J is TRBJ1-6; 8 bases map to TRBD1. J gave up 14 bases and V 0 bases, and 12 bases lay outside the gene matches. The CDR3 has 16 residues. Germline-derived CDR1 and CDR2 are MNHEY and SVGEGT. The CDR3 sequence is CASSYSKPGGLVSLHF. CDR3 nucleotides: TGTGCCAGCAGTTACTCGAAACCAGGGGGCCTTGTGTCCCTCCACTTT.

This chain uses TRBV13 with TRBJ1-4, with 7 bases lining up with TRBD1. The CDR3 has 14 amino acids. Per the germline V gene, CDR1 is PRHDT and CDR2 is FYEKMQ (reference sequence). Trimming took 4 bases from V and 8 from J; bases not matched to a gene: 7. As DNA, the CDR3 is TGTGCCAGCAGCTACGACAGGGCGAGGGAAAAACTGTTTTTT. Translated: CASSYDRAREKLFF. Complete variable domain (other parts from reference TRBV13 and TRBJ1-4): AAGVIQSPRHLIKEKRETATLKCYPIPRHDTVYWYQQGPGQDPQFLISFYEKMQSDKGSIPDRFSAQQFSDYHSELNMSSLELGDSALYFCASSYDRAREKLFFGSGTQLSVL.

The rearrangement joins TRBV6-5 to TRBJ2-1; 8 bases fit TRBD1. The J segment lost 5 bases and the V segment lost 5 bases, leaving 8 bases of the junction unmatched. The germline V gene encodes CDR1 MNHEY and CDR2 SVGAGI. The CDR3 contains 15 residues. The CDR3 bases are TGTGCCAGCAGTCCATTGGGACAGGCAGACAATGAGCAGTTCTTC. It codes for CASSPLGQADNEQFF.

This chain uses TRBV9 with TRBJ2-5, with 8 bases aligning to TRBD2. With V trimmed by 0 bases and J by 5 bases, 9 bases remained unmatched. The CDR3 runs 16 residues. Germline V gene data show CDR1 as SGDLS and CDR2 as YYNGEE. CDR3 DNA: TGTGCCAGCAGCGTAGGGGTAGCGGGGCTTATGGAGACCCAGTACTTC. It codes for CASSVGVAGLMETQYF.

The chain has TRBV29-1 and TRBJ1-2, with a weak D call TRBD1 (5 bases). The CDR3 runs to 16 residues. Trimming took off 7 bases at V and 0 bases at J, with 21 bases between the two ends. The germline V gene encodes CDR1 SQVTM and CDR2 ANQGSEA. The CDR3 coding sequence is TGCAGCGCCAAAATGCAGTTCACAGGAGCTAACTATGGCTACACCTTC. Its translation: CSAKMQFTGANYGYTF.

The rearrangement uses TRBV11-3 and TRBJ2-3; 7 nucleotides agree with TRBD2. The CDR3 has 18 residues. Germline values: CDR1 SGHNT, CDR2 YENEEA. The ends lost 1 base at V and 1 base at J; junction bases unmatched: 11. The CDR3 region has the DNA TGTGCCAGCAGCTTAGGCCAGCGGGGAGCCCGGGGCACAGATACGCAGTATTTT. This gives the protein CASSLGQRGARGTDTQYF.